Listed here are 20 T cell receptor beta chains from one sample, sequenced in a study of radiation and T cells in renal cell carcinoma. Time point in this sample: baseline pretreatment blood. This sample's treatment: 15 Gy SBRT to primary tumor, nephrectomy 4 weeks later. Only in-frame clones appear in the TCRdb table, and some are missing; sequencing was by immunoSEQ multiplex PCR. Here the sample spans roughly 120,000 clones, approximately 78% being singletons. Sequencing was performed on blood, taken from a patient whose treatment included radiotherapy and nephrectomy. These receptors all stem from a woman aged 60-75 years with renal cell carcinoma.

This clone has just a few counts. The chain is built from TRBV30 and TRBJ1-1; no definite D call. V was clipped by 3 bases and J by 0 bases, with 8 bases between them. The CDR3 consists of 13 residues. CDR1 GTSNPN and CDR2 SVGIG come from the germline V gene (reference sequence). The CDR3 reads CAWRGSMNTEAFF. The CDR3, as DNA: TGTGCCTGGAGAGGATCCATGAACACTGAAGCTTTCTTT.

The chain combines TRBV30 with TRBJ2-2; 8 positions agree with TRBD1. Trimming took 3 bases from V and 3 from J; bases not matched to a gene: 3. Germline CDR1 is GTSNPN and CDR2 is SVGIG (reference sequence). The length of the CDR3 is 14 residues. The CDR3 region has the DNA TGTGCCTGGAGCCCGGACAGGGACACCGGGGAGCTGTTTTTT. Its translation is CAWSPDRDTGELFF.

This chain joins TRBV28 and TRBJ1-4; no firm D call. CDR1 and CDR2 from the germline V gene are MDHEN and SYDVKM. The length of the CDR3 is 11 residues. V was cut by 5 bases and J by 7 bases, with 5 bases left in between. The CDR3 DNA follows: TGTGCCAGCAGTCTGGCTGAAAAACTGTTTTTT. It translates to CASSLAEKLFF. Full variable domain (missing parts from reference TRBV28 and TRBJ1-4): DVKVTQSSRYLVKRTGEKVFLECVQDMDHENMFWYRQDPGLGLRLIYFSYDVKMKEKGDIPEGYSVSREKKERFSLILESASTNQTSMYLCASSLAEKLFFGSGTQLSVL.

The CDR3 DNA is TGTGCCAGCAGTCGCGGACAGGGGCTTAACAATGAGCAGTTCTTC. It specifies CASSRGQGLNNEQFF. The V gene is TRBV27, the J gene TRBJ2-1, with 9 bases fitting TRBD1. Per the germline V gene, CDR1 is MNHEY and CDR2 is SMNVEV (reference sequence). J lost 5 bases, V lost 5 bases, and 7 bases had no gene match. The CDR3 is 15 residues long.

The V call is TRBV9, the J call TRBJ1-3; 8 bases are a match to TRBD1. The germline gives CDR1 SGDLS, CDR2 YYNGEE. The junction had 8 bases not matched to a gene; V was cut back by 2 bases and J by 1 base. The CDR3 is 17 amino acids. CDR3 sequence (DNA): TGTGCCAGCAGCGTTCAAGCAGGGGGCCTTTCTGGAAACACCATATATTTT. Encoded protein: CASSVQAGGLSGNTIYF.

The J gene is TRBJ2-3, the V gene TRBV15, with D tentatively TRBD1 or TRBD2 (5 bases each). The V and J ends lost 8 bases and 2 bases respectively, with 11 bases between them. There are 13 residues in the CDR3. The germline CDR1 and CDR2 sequences are LNHNV and YYDKDF (reference sequence). The CDR3 coding sequence is TGTGCCACCGGGACCGGACCCACAGATACGCAGTATTTT. It specifies CATGTGPTDTQYF.

The gene calls are TRBV5-1 and TRBJ2-6, with D hard to call. The germline V and J ends were trimmed by 2 bases and 1 base, with 13 bases remaining between them. Germline lookup yields CDR1 SGHRS and CDR2 YFSETQ. This CDR3 has 17 amino acids. The CDR3 DNA is TGCGCCAGCAGCTTCCGGACCACAACTTCTGGGGCCAACGTCCTGACTTTC. It encodes CASSFRTTTSGANVLTF.

The chain couples TRBV10-3 to TRBJ1-2; D not certain. CDR1 and CDR2 from the germline V gene are ENHRY and SYGVKD. The CDR3 covers 14 residues. Trimming left V 2 bases short and J 0 bases short, with 7 bases between. The chain's CDR3 is CAISEATTNYGYTF. The CDR3 coding sequence is TGTGCCATCAGTGAGGCCACGACTAACTATGGCTACACCTTC.

The chain links TRBV4-1 to TRBJ1-1; a weak D match, TRBD1 (5 bases). The length of the CDR3 is 17 residues. Germline V gene sequence: CDR1 MGHRA, CDR2 YSYEKL. With 2 bases removed from V and 0 bases from J, the gap between germline ends came to 16 bases. CDR3 amino acids: CASSQSQGTLMNTEAFF. The DNA for the CDR3 is TGCGCCAGCAGCCAAAGCCAGGGAACCCTAATGAACACTGAAGCTTTCTTT.

The genes are TRBV9 and TRBJ1-2; D remains ambiguous. In germline, CDR1 is SGDLS, CDR2 YYNGEE. With 3 bases removed from V and 5 bases from J, the gap between germline ends came to 14 bases. This CDR3 is 14 amino acids long. CDR3 in amino acids: CASSAAQIGYGYTF. The CDR3 nucleotides are TGTGCCAGCAGCGCCGCGCAGATTGGATATGGCTACACCTTC.

V and J are TRBV5-6 and TRBJ2-3; no clear D. In germline, CDR1 is SGHDT, CDR2 YYEEEE. CDR3 size: 12 residues. Trimming left V 0 bases short and J 5 bases short, with 4 bases between. This chain's CDR3 is CASSLDRDTQYF. In DNA form, the CDR3 reads TGTGCCAGCAGCTTGGATAGAGATACGCAGTATTTT.

The chain is built from TRBV27 and TRBJ1-1; D possibly corresponds to TRBD1 (5 bases). The CDR3 totals 15 residues. The germline V gene has CDR1 MNHEY and CDR2 SMNVEV (reference sequence). Trimming removed 5 bases from V and 6 bases from J, with 19 bases in between. DNA for the CDR3: TGTGCCAGCAGTCCATCCGCAGGGCGGATACCTGAAGCTTTCTTT. This codes for CASSPSAGRIPEAFF.

This chain connects TRBV19 to TRBJ2-3, with no clear D. This CDR3 region has 12 residues. In germline, CDR1 is LNHDA, CDR2 SQIVND (reference sequence). V was trimmed by 6 bases and J by 0 bases, leaving 4 bases between them. CDR3 sequence reads: CASRSSTDTQYF. The CDR3 DNA is TGTGCCAGTAGAAGTAGCACAGATACGCAGTATTTT.

The V gene is TRBV4-2, the J gene TRBJ2-3; 14 nucleotides match TRBD2. V lost 1 base and J lost 6; bases outside the gene matches: 9. The CDR3 extends over 18 amino acids. The germline CDR1 and CDR2 sequences are LGHNA and YNFKEQ. The CDR3 loop reads CASSQGRGTSGSKDTQYF. Here the CDR3 DNA reads TGTGCCAGCAGCCAAGGGAGGGGGACTAGCGGGAGCAAGGATACGCAGTATTTT.

With respect to this clone: This same CDR3 is encoded by further DNA sequences in the sample. The chain employs TRBV29-1 and TRBJ1-2, with D possibly TRBD1 on 6 matching bases. Germline CDR1 is SQVTM and CDR2 is ANQGSEA. Trimming removed 2 bases from V and 7 bases from J, with 17 bases in between. The CDR3 runs to 14 residues. This chain's CDR3 is CSVEWGPGGGGYTF. As DNA, the CDR3 is TGCAGCGTTGAATGGGGTCCGGGAGGGGGTGGCTACACCTTC. Complete variable domain (other parts from reference TRBV29-1 and TRBJ1-2): SAVISQKPSRDICQRGTSLTIQCQVDSQVTMMFWYRQQPGQSLTLIATANQGSEATYESGFVIDKFPISRPNLTFSTLTVSNMSPEDSSIYLCSVEWGPGGGGYTFGSGTRLTVV.

The chain carries TRBV6-1 and TRBJ2-7, with TRBD1 matching over 12 bases. This CDR3 region has 14 residues. The trim removed 8 bases at V and 0 bases at J, leaving 2 bases unmatched. The germline gives CDR1 MNHNS, CDR2 SASEGT. The CDR3: CASGDRGHSYEQYF. CDR3 in DNA: TGTGCCAGCGGGGACAGGGGGCACTCCTACGAGCAGTACTTC.

This clone has more than one count but fewer than ten. The chain joins TRBV18 to TRBJ2-7, with 7 bases lining up with TRBD2. Trimming cost V 3 bases and J 3 bases; bases outside gene matches: 8. Germline CDR1 reads KGHSH; CDR2 reads LQKENI. The CDR3 sequence is 15 residues long. This CDR3 is CASSPESTSFYEQYF. The CDR3 DNA reads as TGTGCCAGCTCACCCGAGTCGACTAGCTTCTACGAGCAGTACTTC.

The gene calls are TRBV7-2 and TRBJ2-3; D possibly corresponds to TRBD2 (6 bases). Germline V CDR1 and CDR2: SGHTA, FQGNSA. The V end was cut by 0 bases, the J end by 4 bases, with 14 bases between. The CDR3 covers 16 residues. The CDR3 bases are TGTGCCAGCAGCTTAGCGCTCGGGACTCGGGCAGATACGCAGTATTTT. Translated, it gives CASSLALGTRADTQYF.

The chain uses TRBV7-8 and TRBJ2-2, with a possible D match to TRBD1 (6 bases). From germline, CDR1 is SGHVS and CDR2 FQNEAQ. This CDR3 spans 16 amino acids. With 7 bases removed from V and 5 bases from J, the gap between germline ends came to 20 bases. CDR3: CASTLDDRSATGELFF. The DNA of the CDR3 is TGTGCCAGCACATTGGATGACAGGTCGGCAACCGGGGAGCTGTTTTTT.

The chain employs TRBV28 and TRBJ2-1, with TRBD2 matching over 8 bases. The CDR3 length is 15 residues. The V and J ends lost 4 bases and 7 bases, in that order; junction bases with no gene match: 9. Germline V gene sequence: CDR1 MDHEN, CDR2 SYDVKM. The CDR3 region has the DNA TGTGCCAGCAGTTGGTCCAGCGGGAGTATAAATGAGCAGTTCTTC. Its translation is CASSWSSGSINEQFF.